This T cell receptor beta chain was retrieved from a study of T cell responses to AZD1222 COVID-19 vaccine (dated by TCRdb to the early 2020s). In the study overall: AZD1222 recipients whose second dose came at about 4 weeks and those whose second dose came at about 12 weeks were combined into one group, since spike-specific TCR depth and breadth did not differ between the two schedules. A total of roughly 240 trial participants underwent TCR sequencing, of whom about 200 received two doses of AZD1222 and about 25 received two doses of the MenACWY control vaccine. Trial participants were enrolled into age subgroups of 18-55, 56-69 and 70-plus years, which contained around 150, 29 and 61 TCR-sequenced participants, respectively.

From the germline V gene (reference sequence), CDR1 is GTSNPN and CDR2 is SVGIG. Trimming leaves V shorter by 5 bases and J shorter by 5 bases, with the junction holding 3 bases beyond the gene matches. The CDR3 numbers 13 residues from cysteine through phenylalanine. The sequence is cut down to CDR3 DNA, 39 bases in frame from base 1. In regard to this clone: Its antigen has not been determined. No much larger clone exists at a distance of one base, and base qualities are not known.

The CDR3 regions of human TCRbeta chains were analyzed by immunosequencing. Turning to the authors' computational methods: TCRs in the repertoires were compared against a reference library of SARS-CoV-2-specific TCRs that had been generated with the MIRA antigen-specificity platform. Breadth was defined as the fraction of unique TCRs that were SARS-CoV-2-associated. Depth was defined as the fraction of total T cells that were SARS-CoV-2-associated. Each spike-specific TCR was assigned to its reactive spike region and to a CD4 or CD8 class using the MIRA data. Log10-transformed breadth and depth values were compared by one-way ANOVA with Sidak's multiple comparisons tests. The table comes from immuneACCESS by way of TCRdb, which keeps in-frame sequences with V and J called. Part of the clones is missing from these tables; in studies checked, under half for an unresolved V gene and the rest for unknown reasons. V, J and clone size reflect that table, while D and trimming were determined from the DNA. A total of approximately 90,000 clones appear in this sample, roughly nine tenths of them only once. Clones ranked in the top ten supply about 7% of the sample.

The time point label here, explained by the study, means: baseline before first vaccination. Vaccinee samples were obtained from the UK trials COV001 and COV002, which included a single-blind randomized controlled phase 2/3 trial of AZD1222 (ChAdOx1 nCoV-19) in healthy adults. For TCRbeta chain sequencing, PBMC samples from trial participants were taken at day 0 and at day 28 after the second dose. The research as a whole found: Nearly half of unique spike-specific TCRs reportedly recognized epitopes outside regions mutated in the B.1.351 and B.1.1.7 variants. Spike-specific TCR breadth and depth rose significantly after two AZD1222 doses compared with day 0 and with MenACWY recipients. Because no day 14 peak-response samples were available, the repertoires could be characterized only after the peak T cell response. Vaccine-associated CD4 TCRs spanned the whole spike protein, with dominant responses in regions 160-218 and 743-854. Conclusions about previously exposed vaccinees are limited because only six or seven AZD1222 recipients were SARS-CoV-2 seropositive at baseline. Participants were mostly white British and included more females than males, and it was suggested by the authors that clonal diversity may have been underestimated. In the small 56-69-year group, the increase in depth fell short of significance, most likely because of low power.

Here the sequenced sample was peripheral blood, taken on day 0 of AZD1222 vaccination. This sequence uses TRBV30 and TRBJ1-5, with 10 junctional bases fitting TRBD1. The receptor was isolated from an adult in good health. The CDR3 sequence is CAWSDRGYQPQHF. The bases read TGTGCCTGGTCGGACAGGGGGTATCAGCCCCAGCATTTT.